One sample yielded the 5 T cell receptor beta chains listed below, sequenced in a study of shared clonotypes between healthy human individuals. Here immunoSEQ multiplex PCR was the method, and the copy in TCRdb shows in-frame clones only, minus some. The sample holds approximately 2.5 million clones, under 95% seen once. Specimen: naive CD4+ T cells from PBMCs. Subset here: CD45RA+ positively selected. These receptors were collected from a man between 18 and 29 years old in good health. Some clones in this sample may be carry-over from other donors' samples.

The V call is TRBV5-1, the J call TRBJ1-1; 7 bases match TRBD1. The CDR3 spans 16 residues. J lost 2 bases, V lost 4 bases, and 11 bases had no gene match. The germline V gene encodes CDR1 SGHRS and CDR2 YFSETQ. The CDR3 coding sequence is TGCGCCAGCAGCCGTACCCCGGAGGGGGCCAACACTGAAGCTTTCTTT. Translating gives CASSRTPEGANTEAFF. Drawing the rest from reference TRBV5-1 and TRBJ1-1, the complete variable domain is KAGVTQTPRYLIKTRGQQVTLSCSPISGHRSVSWYQQTPGQGLQFLFEYFSETQRNKGNFPGRFSGRQFSNSRSEMNVSTLELGDSALYLCASSRTPEGANTEAFFGQGTRLTVV.

V gene TRBV7-8 combines with J gene TRBJ2-3, with TRBD2 identical over 10 bases. The CDR3 contains 16 residues. V lost 5 bases to trimming and J lost 4 bases; unmatched junction nucleotides: 9. Germline lookup yields CDR1 SGHVS and CDR2 FQNEAQ. CDR3 residues: CASSLQREGGSDTQYF. In nucleotides, the CDR3 is TGTGCCAGCAGCCTGCAGCGGGAGGGAGGGTCAGATACGCAGTATTTT.

The V gene is TRBV27, the J gene TRBJ1-2; 7 bases are a match to TRBD1. CDR1 and CDR2 from the germline V gene are MNHEY and SMNVEV (reference sequence). V was clipped by 6 bases and J by 3 bases; unmatched bases: 10. The CDR3 runs to 15 residues. The CDR3 nucleotides are TGTGCCAGCAGCCCTACAGGGGTTCTTGACTATGGCTACACCTTC. The encoded protein is CASSPTGVLDYGYTF.

The J gene is TRBJ2-1, the V gene TRBV11-2; D not certain. Germline CDR1 reads SGHAT; CDR2 reads FQNNGV. Trimming pared 1 base from V and 1 base from J, leaving 8 bases between. This CDR3 region has 15 residues. The CDR3 region is CASSLGLISYNEQFF. CDR3 DNA: TGTGCCAGCAGCTTAGGCTTGATATCCTACAATGAGCAGTTCTTC.

The rearrangement links TRBV19 to TRBJ2-7; weak D call: TRBD1 (7 bases). CDR1 is LNHDA, CDR2 SQIVND, per germline (reference sequence). This CDR3 region has 15 residues. Trimming took 5 bases from V and 4 from J, leaving 18 bases between them. Written as DNA, the CDR3 is TGTGCCAGTAGTGTCAAAGACAGGGCGGGATACGAGCAGTACTTC. Encoded protein: CASSVKDRAGYEQYF.